Listed below are T cell receptor beta chains from one sample, sequenced in a study of identical twins. One entry per CDR3 protein, called by TCRdb with MiXCR from the 5' RACE reads. Among hundreds of thousands of distinct CDR3 sequences listed, 9% to 15% were seen once. The data also belong to a second study, concerning yellow fever vaccine responses in identical twins.

The sample consisted of PBMCs. The source of these receptors is a woman between 18 and 29 years old in good health. Each CDR3 is given with its conserved first and last residue. D genes are given only for firm matches. The listing skips clone size in some rows; elsewhere it reads once, few, many or a size class.

d_gene: TRBD2
v_gene: TRBV4-1
abundance: NA
j_gene: TRBJ2-3
CDR3aa: CASSQDVRLAFSDTQYF
CDR3nt: TGCGCCAGCAGCCAAGATGTAAGACTAGCCTTTTCGGATACGCAGTATTTT

d_gene: TRBD2
v_gene: TRBV12-3/TRBV12-4
abundance: many
j_gene: TRBJ2-1
CDR3aa: CASSPSGTTYNEQFF
CDR3nt: TGTGCCAGCAGTCCTAGCGGGACCACCTACAATGAGCAGTTCTTC

d_gene: TRBD2
v_gene: TRBV7-2
abundance: NA
j_gene: TRBJ2-1
CDR3aa: CASSPFGGGSSYNEQFF
CDR3nt: TGTGCCAGCAGCCCTTTCGGCGGGGGGAGCTCCTACAATGAGCAGTTCTTC

d_gene: TRBD2
v_gene: TRBV20-1
abundance: NA
j_gene: TRBJ2-1
CDR3aa: CSARDGAMLAGVNGNEQFF
CDR3nt: TGCAGTGCTAGAGACGGGGCCATGCTAGCGGGAGTGAACGGGAATGAGCAGTTCTTC

d_gene: NA
v_gene: TRBV4-1
abundance: NA
j_gene: TRBJ2-5
CDR3aa: CASSQDHGRSQYF
CDR3nt: TGCGCCAGCAGCCAAGATCACGGCAGGTCCCAGTACTTC

d_gene: TRBD1
v_gene: TRBV20-1
abundance: few
j_gene: TRBJ2-4
CDR3aa: CSASQRQGGDIQYF
CDR3nt: TGCAGTGCTAGCCAGCGACAGGGGGGCGACATTCAGTACTTC

d_gene: TRBD2
v_gene: TRBV6-2/TRBV6-3
abundance: once
j_gene: TRBJ2-5
CDR3aa: CASSPGLAGVGEETQYF
CDR3nt: TGTGCCAGCAGTCCGGGACTAGCGGGGGTGGGGGAAGAGACCCAGTACTTC

d_gene: NA
v_gene: TRBV4-1
abundance: few
j_gene: TRBJ2-1
CDR3aa: CASSQEVLGNSYNEQFF
CDR3nt: TGCGCCAGCAGCCAAGAGGTGTTGGGTAACTCCTACAATGAGCAGTTCTTC

d_gene: NA
v_gene: TRBV3-1
abundance: few
j_gene: TRBJ1-5
CDR3aa: CASSRSDQPQHF
CDR3nt: TGTGCCAGCAGCCGGTCGGATCAGCCCCAGCATTTT

d_gene: TRBD1
v_gene: TRBV20-1
abundance: NA
j_gene: TRBJ2-2
CDR3aa: CSARAVRQGAHFLMNTGELFF
CDR3nt: TGCAGTGCTAGAGCGGTTAGGCAGGGGGCCCACTTCCTAATGAACACCGGGGAGCTGTTTTTT

d_gene: NA
v_gene: TRBV18
abundance: NA
j_gene: TRBJ2-4
CDR3aa: CASSEFESTAKNIQYF
CDR3nt: TGTGCCAGCTCAGAGTTTGAGAGCACAGCCAAAAACATTCAGTACTTC

d_gene: NA
v_gene: TRBV3-1
abundance: few
j_gene: TRBJ1-6
CDR3aa: CASSQTGHDNSPLHF
CDR3nt: TGTGCCAGCAGCCAGACAGGCCACGATAATTCACCCCTCCACTTT

d_gene: TRBD1
v_gene: TRBV6-1
abundance: NA
j_gene: TRBJ2-7
CDR3aa: CASRLTGAGYEQYF
CDR3nt: TGTGCCAGCAGACTGACAGGGGCTGGGTACGAGCAGTACTTC

d_gene: TRBD1
v_gene: TRBV20-1
abundance: few
j_gene: TRBJ1-5
CDR3aa: CSASPTGTQPQHF
CDR3nt: TGCAGTGCTAGTCCGACAGGGACTCAGCCCCAGCATTTT

d_gene: NA
v_gene: TRBV12-3/TRBV12-4
abundance: NA
j_gene: TRBJ2-7
CDR3aa: CASSPDTPLGQYF
CDR3nt: TGTGCCAGCAGCCCCGACACTCCCCTCGGGCAGTACTTC

d_gene: NA
v_gene: TRBV20-1
abundance: NA
j_gene: TRBJ1-1
CDR3aa: CRSGRGNTEAFF
CDR3nt: TGCAGGTCGGGGCGGGGGAACACTGAAGCTTTCTTT

d_gene: TRBD2
v_gene: TRBV3-1
abundance: NA
j_gene: TRBJ2-5
CDR3aa: CASSQWDSGVFRGETQYF
CDR3nt: TGTGCCAGCAGCCAGTGGGATAGCGGGGTGTTCCGGGGAGAGACCCAGTACTTC

d_gene: TRBD2
v_gene: TRBV3-1
abundance: NA
j_gene: TRBJ2-2
CDR3aa: CASSRTGTSGRKTGELFF
CDR3nt: TGTGCCAGCAGCCGGACCGGGACTAGCGGGAGAAAGACCGGGGAGCTGTTTTTT

d_gene: TRBD1
v_gene: TRBV12-3/TRBV12-4
abundance: few
j_gene: TRBJ2-5
CDR3aa: CASSRPGTAETQYF
CDR3nt: TGTGCCAGCAGCCGACCCGGGACAGCGGAGACCCAGTACTTC

d_gene: NA
v_gene: TRBV27
abundance: few
j_gene: TRBJ2-4
CDR3aa: CASSLLAPGGKNIQYF
CDR3nt: TGTGCCAGCAGTTTATTGGCCCCTGGGGGCAAAAACATTCAGTACTTC

d_gene: NA
v_gene: TRBV12-3/TRBV12-4
abundance: few
j_gene: TRBJ1-6
CDR3aa: CASSLSGGGNSPLHF
CDR3nt: TGTGCCAGCAGTTTAAGCGGGGGTGGGAATTCACCCCTCCACTTT

d_gene: NA
v_gene: TRBV27
abundance: many
j_gene: TRBJ1-4
CDR3aa: CASSFSGYNEKLFF
CDR3nt: TGTGCCAGCAGTTTTTCAGGGTATAATGAAAAACTGTTTTTT

d_gene: NA
v_gene: TRBV2
abundance: NA
j_gene: TRBJ1-2
CDR3aa: CAPRSRRPIYGYTF
CDR3nt: TGTGCCCCGAGGAGTCGCCGGCCGATCTATGGCTACACCTTC

d_gene: NA
v_gene: TRBV12-3/TRBV12-4
abundance: few
j_gene: TRBJ1-1
CDR3aa: CASSSAMANTEAFF
CDR3nt: TGTGCCAGCAGTTCGGCCATGGCGAACACTGAAGCTTTCTTT